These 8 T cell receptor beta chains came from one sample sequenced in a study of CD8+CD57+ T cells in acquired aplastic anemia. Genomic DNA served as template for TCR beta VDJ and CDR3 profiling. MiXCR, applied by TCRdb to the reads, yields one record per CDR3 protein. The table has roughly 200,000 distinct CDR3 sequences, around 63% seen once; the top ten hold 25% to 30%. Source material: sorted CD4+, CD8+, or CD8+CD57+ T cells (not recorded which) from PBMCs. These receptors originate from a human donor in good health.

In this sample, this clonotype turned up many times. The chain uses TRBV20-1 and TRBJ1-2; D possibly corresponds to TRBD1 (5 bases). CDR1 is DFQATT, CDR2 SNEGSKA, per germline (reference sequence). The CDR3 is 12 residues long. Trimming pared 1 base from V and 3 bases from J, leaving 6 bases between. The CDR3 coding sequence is TGCAGTGCTAGAGGAGGGGACTATGGCTACACCTTC. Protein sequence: CSARGGDYGYTF.

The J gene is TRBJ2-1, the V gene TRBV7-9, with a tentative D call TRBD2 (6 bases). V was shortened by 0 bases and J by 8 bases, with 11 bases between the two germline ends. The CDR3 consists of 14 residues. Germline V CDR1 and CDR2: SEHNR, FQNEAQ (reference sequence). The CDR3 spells CASSLASRRDEQFF. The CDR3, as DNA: TGTGCCAGCAGCTTAGCGTCGAGGAGGGATGAGCAGTTCTTC. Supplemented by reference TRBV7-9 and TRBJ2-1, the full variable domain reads DTGVSQNPRHKITKRGQNVTFRCDPISEHNRLYWYRQTLGQGPEFLTYFQNEAQLEKSRLLSDRFSAERPKGSFSTLEIQRTEQGDSAMYLCASSLASRRDEQFFGPGTRLTVL.

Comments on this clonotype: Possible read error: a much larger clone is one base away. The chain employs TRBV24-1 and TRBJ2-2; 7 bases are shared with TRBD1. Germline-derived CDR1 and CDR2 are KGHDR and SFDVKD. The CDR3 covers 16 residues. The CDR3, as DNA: TGTGTCAGCAGTTACCCCAGGACAGGTCAAACCGGGGAGCTGTTTTTT. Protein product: CVSSYPRTGQTGELFF.

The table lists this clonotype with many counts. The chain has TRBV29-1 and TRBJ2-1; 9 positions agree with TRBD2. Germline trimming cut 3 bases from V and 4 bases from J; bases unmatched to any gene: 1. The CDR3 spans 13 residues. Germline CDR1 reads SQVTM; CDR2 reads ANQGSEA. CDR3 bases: TGCAGCGTTGAGCGGGGGGGATACAATGAGCAGTTCTTC. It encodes CSVERGGYNEQFF.

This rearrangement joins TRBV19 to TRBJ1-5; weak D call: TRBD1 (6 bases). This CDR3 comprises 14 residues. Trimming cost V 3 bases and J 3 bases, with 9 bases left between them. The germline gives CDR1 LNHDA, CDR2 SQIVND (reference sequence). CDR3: CASSIRDINQPQHF. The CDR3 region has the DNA TGTGCCAGTAGTATTAGGGACATCAATCAGCCCCAGCATTTT.

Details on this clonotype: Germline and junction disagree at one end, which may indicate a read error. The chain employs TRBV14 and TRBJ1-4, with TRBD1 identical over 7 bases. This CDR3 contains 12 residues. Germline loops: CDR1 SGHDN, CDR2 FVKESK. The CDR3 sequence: CAGSPTGRKLFF. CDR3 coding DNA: TGTGCCGGCAGCCCGACAGGGCGAAAACTGTTTTTT.

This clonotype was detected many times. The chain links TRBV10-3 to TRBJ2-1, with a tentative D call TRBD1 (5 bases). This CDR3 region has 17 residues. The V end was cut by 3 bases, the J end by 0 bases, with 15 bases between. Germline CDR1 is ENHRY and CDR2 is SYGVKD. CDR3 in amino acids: CAISDSFGQGSYNEQFF. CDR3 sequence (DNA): TGTGCCATCAGTGATTCTTTTGGGCAGGGCTCCTACAATGAGCAGTTCTTC.

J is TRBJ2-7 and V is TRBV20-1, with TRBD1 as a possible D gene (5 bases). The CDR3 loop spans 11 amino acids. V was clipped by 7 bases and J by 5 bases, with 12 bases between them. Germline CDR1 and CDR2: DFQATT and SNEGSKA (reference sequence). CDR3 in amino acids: CSVLRVNEQYF. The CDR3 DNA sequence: TGCAGTGTTCTCAGGGTTAACGAGCAGTACTTC.